These 23 T cell receptor beta chains originate from one sample sequenced in a study of blood T cell repertoires in COVID-19. Clones were read by immunoSEQ multiplex PCR, and TCRdb kept only the in-frame ones, dropping some. The profile shows about 200,000 clones, around nine tenths of them singletons. Input material: peripheral blood. The receptors come from a man younger than 30 with active or convalescent COVID-19.

This chain joins TRBV19 and TRBJ1-5; D possibly corresponds to TRBD1 (6 bases). The germline CDR1 and CDR2 sequences are LNHDA and SQIVND (reference sequence). Trimming removed 2 bases from V and 9 bases from J, with 17 bases in between. CDR3 length: 15 residues. This chain's CDR3 is CASSIKAGDPRPQHF. In DNA form, the CDR3 reads TGTGCCAGTAGTATAAAGGCAGGGGACCCGCGGCCCCAGCATTTT. Looking up the rest from reference TRBV19 and TRBJ1-5 gives the full variable domain: DGGITQSPKYLFRKEGQNVTLSCEQNLNHDAMYWYRQDPGQGLRLIYYSQIVNDFQKGDIAEGYSVSREKKESFPLTVTSAQKNPTAFYLCASSIKAGDPRPQHFGDGTRLSIL.

This sequence joins TRBV9 and TRBJ2-7; D is undetermined. The CDR3 consists of 16 residues. Trimming took off 0 bases at V and 4 bases at J, with 17 bases between the two ends. The germline CDR1 and CDR2 sequences are SGDLS and YYNGEE. CDR3 bases: TGTGCCAGCAGCGTAGGGCAGAACGGAGCCCTGTACGAGCAGTACTTC. Translation: CASSVGQNGALYEQYF.

This chain joins TRBV2 and TRBJ2-5, with 8 bases aligning to TRBD1. The ends lost 4 bases at V and 5 bases at J; junction bases unmatched: 9. The CDR3 is 15 amino acids. Germline CDR1 and CDR2: SNHLY and FYNNEI. CDR3 protein: CASSARQGRRETQYF. The CDR3 coding sequence is TGTGCCAGCAGTGCGAGACAGGGGAGGCGGGAGACCCAGTACTTC.

This sequence joins TRBV14 and TRBJ1-6; 9 bases align to TRBD1. V was clipped by 5 bases and J by 10 bases; unmatched bases: 9. Germline assignment: CDR1 SGHDN and CDR2 FVKESK. The CDR3 is 15 amino acids. The CDR3 spells CASSLGQGFRSPLHF. CDR3 DNA sequence: TGTGCCAGCAGCTTGGGACAGGGCTTTCGGTCACCCCTCCACTTT.

The chain couples TRBV19 to TRBJ2-3; D ambiguous. The CDR3 loop spans 14 amino acids. The germline V gene has CDR1 LNHDA and CDR2 SQIVND (reference sequence). Trimming removed 1 base from V and 4 bases from J, with 9 bases in between. CDR3 sequence (DNA): TGTGCCAGTAGTATAGGGCCCCCCCCAGATACGCAGTATTTT. Its translation is CASSIGPPPDTQYF.

CDR3 amino acids: CAWSPPGTVYGYTF. CDR3 bases: TGTGCCTGGAGTCCCCCCGGGACAGTCTATGGCTACACCTTC. The V gene is TRBV30, the J gene TRBJ1-2; 7 positions agree with TRBD1. The CDR3 has 14 amino acids. Germline lookup yields CDR1 GTSNPN and CDR2 SVGIG (reference sequence). The ends lost 2 bases at V and 4 bases at J; junction bases unmatched: 7.

The V and J genes are TRBV12-3 or TRBV12-4 and TRBJ1-1, with 7 bases fitting TRBD1. This CDR3 is 13 amino acids long. Trimming took 6 bases from V and 7 from J; bases not matched to a gene: 8. The CDR3 region is CASRLMTGLEAFF. CDR3 DNA: TGTGCCAGCAGGCTCATGACAGGGCTTGAAGCTTTCTTT.

The chain has TRBV27 and TRBJ2-7; TRBD1 aligns across 11 bases. The CDR3 is 21 amino acids. Germline V lookup: CDR1 MNHEY, CDR2 SMNVEV (reference sequence). V was pared by 6 bases and J by 0 bases, with 22 bases of the junction left unmatched. The CDR3 region is CASSRGTGGLRGGGISYEQYF. In DNA, the CDR3 is TGTGCCAGCAGCCGCGGGACAGGGGGTTTGCGCGGGGGAGGAATCTCCTACGAGCAGTACTTC.

This chain uses TRBV9 with TRBJ1-6; a possible D gene is TRBD1 (5 bases). The V and J ends lost 4 bases and 7 bases respectively, with 15 bases between them. Germline V gene sequence: CDR1 SGDLS, CDR2 YYNGEE. This CDR3 contains 15 residues. The CDR3 coding sequence is TGTGCCAGCAGCCCCAAAGGGGCGCGCAATTCACCCCTCCACTTT. It is translated as CASSPKGARNSPLHF.

The chain is built from TRBV7-8 and TRBJ2-2, with TRBD2 identical over 15 bases. Germline lookup yields CDR1 SGHVS and CDR2 FQNEAQ. The CDR3 extends over 20 amino acids. The V segment lost 0 bases and the J segment 5 bases; nucleotides outside the gene matches: 10. This CDR3 is CASSLAFGLAGGPSTGELFF. The CDR3 DNA reads TGTGCCAGCAGCTTAGCGTTCGGACTAGCGGGAGGGCCGTCGACCGGGGAGCTGTTTTTT.

The chain combines TRBV29-1 with TRBJ1-1, with 7 bases lining up with TRBD1. The CDR3 totals 13 residues. With V trimmed by 7 bases and J by 0 bases, 5 bases remained unmatched. Germline loops: CDR1 SQVTM, CDR2 ANQGSEA. The CDR3 nucleotides are TGCAGCGGTCTGACAGGGATGAACACTGAAGCTTTCTTT. Translation: CSGLTGMNTEAFF.

The V gene is TRBV27, the J gene TRBJ1-1; D call uncertain. Germline V gene sequence: CDR1 MNHEY, CDR2 SMNVEV (reference sequence). This CDR3 spans 14 amino acids. V lost 8 bases, J lost 0 bases, and 13 bases lay in between. The CDR3 bases are TGTGCCAGCGCACCAGGTCAGGTGAACACTGAAGCTTTCTTT. Translated: CASAPGQVNTEAFF.

The gene calls are TRBV6-2 or TRBV6-3 and TRBJ2-1, with D tentatively TRBD2 (6 bases). Germline V CDR1 and CDR2: MNHEY, SVGEGT. V dropped 5 bases and J dropped 3 bases, with 8 bases sitting between them. The CDR3 totals 13 residues. CDR3 amino acids: CASSPGLYNEQFF. As DNA, the CDR3 is TGTGCCAGCAGTCCGGGACTCTACAATGAGCAGTTCTTC.

In this sample, this clone turned up once. The chain has TRBV24-1 and TRBJ1-1; TRBD1 agrees at 7 bases. In germline, CDR1 is KGHDR, CDR2 SFDVKD. The CDR3 is 16 residues long. Trimming took 0 bases from V and 0 from J; bases not matched to a gene: 3. CDR3: CATSDLRQGMNTEAFF. The CDR3 coding sequence is TGTGCCACCAGTGATTTGCGACAGGGTATGAACACTGAAGCTTTCTTT.

The genes are TRBV19 and TRBJ1-2, with TRBD1 identical over 8 bases. Unmatched junction bases numbered 5, after V lost 3 bases and J lost 5 bases. Germline values: CDR1 LNHDA, CDR2 SQIVND (reference sequence). The length of the CDR3 is 14 residues. Here the CDR3 reads CASSIDRGKYGYTF. The CDR3, as DNA: TGTGCCAGTAGTATTGACAGGGGAAAATATGGCTACACCTTC. Variable domain in full (rest from reference TRBV19 and TRBJ1-2): DGGITQSPKYLFRKEGQNVTLSCEQNLNHDAMYWYRQDPGQGLRLIYYSQIVNDFQKGDIAEGYSVSREKKESFPLTVTSAQKNPTAFYLCASSIDRGKYGYTFGSGTRLTVV.

The chain is built from TRBV6-5 and TRBJ2-3; 9 positions agree with TRBD1. CDR1 and CDR2 (germline): MNHEY, SVGAGI. V shed 6 bases, J shed 9 bases, and the junction held 4 bases outside the gene matches. The CDR3 is 12 residues long. The CDR3 nucleotides are TGTGCCAGCAGGACCACAGGGGGCACGCAGTATTTT. This sequence encodes CASRTTGGTQYF.

The chain is built from TRBV11-2 and TRBJ2-7, with 11 positions matching TRBD1. Germline loops: CDR1 SGHAT, CDR2 FQNNGV. Germline trimming cut 5 bases from V and 1 base from J; bases unmatched to any gene: 4. The CDR3 length is 15 residues. The CDR3 coding sequence is TGTGCCAGCAGCCAAGGGACAGGGGGGTCCTACGAGCAGTACTTC. Its protein product is CASSQGTGGSYEQYF.

This rearrangement joins TRBV3-1 (or the pseudogene TRBV3-2) to TRBJ2-5; D perhaps matches TRBD1 (6 bases). The CDR3 length is 15 residues. The germline V and J ends were trimmed by 0 bases and 3 bases, with 11 bases remaining between them. The germline V gene encodes CDR1 LGHDT and CDR2 YNNKEL (reference sequence). For the CDR3, the DNA is TGTGCCAGCAGCCAAGATCCGGACAGCAAAGAGACCCAGTACTTC. It codes for CASSQDPDSKETQYF.

The CDR3: CASSFVGYTF. The CDR3 DNA follows: TGTGCCAGCAGTTTCGTTGGCTACACCTTC. The genes are TRBV28 and TRBJ1-2; D is unresolved. The CDR3 extends over 10 amino acids. Trimming pared 3 bases from V and 7 bases from J, leaving 3 bases between. CDR1 and CDR2 (germline): MDHEN, SYDVKM.

The rearrangement links TRBV11-2 to TRBJ2-1, with 12 positions matching TRBD2. Germline V CDR1 and CDR2: SGHAT, FQNNGV. This CDR3 spans 14 amino acids. With V trimmed by 6 bases and J by 6 bases, 3 bases remained unmatched. The CDR3 DNA reads as TGTGCCAGCAGGACTAGCGGGAGTGTCAATGAGCAGTTCTTC. Residues: CASRTSGSVNEQFF.

The chain couples TRBV25-1 to TRBJ1-3; D may be TRBD1 (5 bases). CDR3 length equals 14 residues. V was pared by 3 bases and J by 4 bases, with 10 bases between. The germline CDR1 and CDR2 sequences are MGHDK and SYGVNS. The CDR3 DNA follows: TGTGCCAGCAGTGATGGGGGGGACGGAAACACCATATATTTT. It translates to CASSDGGDGNTIYF.

The gene calls are TRBV5-1 and TRBJ1-1; possible D gene TRBD1, 6 bases. The CDR3 length is 13 residues. CDR1 and CDR2 from the germline V gene are SGHRS and YFSETQ. Trimming took off 0 bases at V and 7 bases at J, with 10 bases between the two ends. CDR3: CASSLEPGVEAFF. The CDR3 DNA reads TGCGCCAGCAGCTTGGAACCAGGGGTTGAAGCTTTCTTT. Based on the CDR3 plus reference TRBV5-1 and TRBJ1-1, the full variable domain is KAGVTQTPRYLIKTRGQQVTLSCSPISGHRSVSWYQQTPGQGLQFLFEYFSETQRNKGNFPGRFSGRQFSNSRSEMNVSTLELGDSALYLCASSLEPGVEAFFGQGTRLTVV.

The V gene is TRBV5-1, the J gene TRBJ1-4, with 9 bases aligning to TRBD1. Germline assignment: CDR1 SGHRS and CDR2 YFSETQ. Germline trimming cut 1 base from V and 8 bases from J; bases unmatched to any gene: 9. This CDR3 spans 16 amino acids. The CDR3 loop is CASSLPIGTGREKLFF. The CDR3 region has the DNA TGCGCCAGCAGCTTGCCGATCGGGACAGGGAGGGAAAAACTGTTTTTT.